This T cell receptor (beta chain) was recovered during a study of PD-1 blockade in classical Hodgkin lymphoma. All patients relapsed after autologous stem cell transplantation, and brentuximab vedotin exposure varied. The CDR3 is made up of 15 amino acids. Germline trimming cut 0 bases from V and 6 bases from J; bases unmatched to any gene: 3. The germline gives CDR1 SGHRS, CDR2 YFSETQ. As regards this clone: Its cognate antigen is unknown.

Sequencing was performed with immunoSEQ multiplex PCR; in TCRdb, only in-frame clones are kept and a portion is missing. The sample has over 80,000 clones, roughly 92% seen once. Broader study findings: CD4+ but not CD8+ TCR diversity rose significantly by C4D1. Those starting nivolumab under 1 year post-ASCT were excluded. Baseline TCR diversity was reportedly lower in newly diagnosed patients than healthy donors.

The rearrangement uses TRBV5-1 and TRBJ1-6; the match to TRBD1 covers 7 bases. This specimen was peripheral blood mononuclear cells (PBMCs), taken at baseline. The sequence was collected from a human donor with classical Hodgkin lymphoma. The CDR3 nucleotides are TGCGCCAGCAGCTTGGGACAGGGTAGTAATTCACCCCTCCACTTT. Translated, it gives CASSLGQGSNSPLHF.